This entry lists 21 T cell receptor beta chains sequenced from one sample in a study of blood T cell repertoires in COVID-19. Assay used: immunoSEQ multiplex PCR; TCRdb lists only in-frame clones, some missing. Among a few hundred thousand clones, approximately 87% were seen once, and the ten largest hold 6.2%. The sequencing sample was made of peripheral blood. The receptors come from a man aged 55 to 69 with acute or convalescent COVID-19.

The chain links TRBV5-4 to TRBJ1-6, with no clear D. Germline CDR1 reads SGHNT; CDR2 reads YYREEE (reference sequence). Trimming shortened V by 4 bases and J by 7 bases, and 9 bases separated the two germline ends. The CDR3 has 13 residues. The CDR3 reads CASSVDGNSPLHF. The CDR3 DNA reads TGTGCCAGCAGCGTCGACGGGAATTCACCCCTCCACTTT.

This clone has more than one count but fewer than ten. CDR3 residues: CASSPTRLNTGELFF. CDR3 bases: TGTGCCAGCAGCCCGACACGGCTGAATACCGGGGAGCTGTTTTTT. The gene calls are TRBV11-3 and TRBJ2-2; D unclear. This CDR3 has 15 amino acids. V dropped 5 bases and J dropped 5 bases, with 15 bases sitting between them. CDR1 is SGHNT and CDR2 is YENEEA in the germline V gene.

This chain links TRBV7-2 with TRBJ2-7; weak D call: TRBD1 (7 bases). CDR3 length equals 15 residues. The V end lost 2 bases, the J end lost 7 bases, and 18 bases lay between the germline ends. CDR1 is SGHTA and CDR2 is FQGNSA in the germline V gene. The CDR3 nucleotides are TGTGCCAGCAGCTTACTGGGGGGCTACAGGGGAGAGCAGTACTTC. Its protein product is CASSLLGGYRGEQYF.

The chain couples TRBV2 to TRBJ1-5, with D possibly being TRBD1 (6 bases). Trimming pared 6 bases from V and 3 bases from J, leaving 12 bases between. Germline V gene sequence: CDR1 SNHLY, CDR2 FYNNEI. CDR3 length: 14 amino acids. This chain's CDR3 is CASRVGGDNQPQHF. As DNA, the CDR3 is TGTGCCAGCAGGGTAGGGGGGGACAATCAGCCCCAGCATTTT.

The chain couples TRBV3-1 (or the pseudogene TRBV3-2) to TRBJ2-2, with 8 bases identical to TRBD2. V gave up 4 bases and J gave up 6 bases; unmatched junction bases: 7. In germline, CDR1 is LGHDT, CDR2 YNNKEL (reference sequence). CDR3 length: 15 amino acids. CDR3 coding DNA: TGTGCCAGCAGCCTGGTAGCGGGATTCTCCGGGGAGCTGTTTTTT. Its protein is CASSLVAGFSGELFF.

This rearrangement joins TRBV5-4 to TRBJ1-4; D perhaps matches TRBD1 (5 bases). Germline CDR1 and CDR2: SGHNT and YYREEE (reference sequence). V shed 7 bases and J shed 0 bases, with 7 bases lying between them. This CDR3 has 13 residues. CDR3 protein: CASWDSTNEKLFF. Here the CDR3 DNA reads TGTGCCAGCTGGGACTCAACTAATGAAAAACTGTTTTTT. The full variable domain, completed using reference TRBV5-4 and TRBJ1-4, is ETGVTQSPTHLIKTRGQQVTLRCSSQSGHNTVSWYQQALGQGPQFIFQYYREEENGRGNFPPRFSGLQFPNYSSELNVNALELDDSALYLCASWDSTNEKLFFGSGTQLSVL.

This sequence joins TRBV6-5 and TRBJ2-3; TRBD1 is a possible D gene (5 bases). The germline CDR1 and CDR2 sequences are MNHEY and SVGAGI. V lost 7 bases, J lost 4 bases, and 15 bases lay in between. The CDR3 covers 14 residues. The CDR3 here is CASTLTPRADTQYF. CDR3 nucleotide sequence: TGTGCCAGCACCTTAACTCCCAGGGCAGATACGCAGTATTTT.

The rearrangement uses TRBV4-1 and TRBJ1-2; D may be TRBD1 (6 bases). The length of the CDR3 is 16 residues. V was trimmed by 3 bases and J by 3 bases, leaving 17 bases between them. Germline V gene data show CDR1 as MGHRA and CDR2 as YSYEKL. As DNA, the CDR3 is TGCGCCAGCAGCCAGGATTACAGGGCGCGGGACTATGGCTACACCTTC. Translating gives CASSQDYRARDYGYTF.

Concerning this clone: In the same sample, other DNA sequences code for this CDR3. V is TRBV7-2 and J is TRBJ2-7; D may be TRBD1 (6 bases). The length of the CDR3 is 13 residues. The germline CDR1 and CDR2 sequences are SGHTA and FQGNSA. V lost 3 bases and J 0 bases, leaving 6 bases between the germline ends. The CDR3 DNA follows: TGTGCCAGCAGCTTGGACAGCTCCTACGAGCAGTACTTC. Translation gives CASSLDSSYEQYF. The variable domain in full, with the rest retrieved from reference TRBV7-2 and TRBJ2-7, is GAGVSQSPSNKVTEKGKDVELRCDPISGHTALYWYRQSLGQGLEFLIYFQGNSAPDKSGLPSDRFSAERTGGSVSTLTIQRTQQEDSAVYLCASSLDSSYEQYFGPGTRLTVT.

The chain has TRBV19 and TRBJ2-1; TRBD2 aligns across 7 bases. Germline V gene data show CDR1 as LNHDA and CDR2 as SQIVND (reference sequence). The CDR3 is made up of 15 amino acids. Trimming took 2 bases from V and 4 from J; bases not matched to a gene: 5. The CDR3 loop is CASSIYAGEYNEQFF. The CDR3 DNA follows: TGTGCCAGTAGTATATACGCGGGAGAGTACAATGAGCAGTTCTTC.

The chain carries TRBV28 and TRBJ2-7; TRBD1 might be the D (6 bases). The germline V gene encodes CDR1 MDHEN and CDR2 SYDVKM. This CDR3 has 12 amino acids. The V end was cut by 3 bases, the J end by 3 bases, with 6 bases between. The CDR3 reads CASSLDSYEQYF. In DNA, the CDR3 is TGTGCCAGCAGTTTGGACAGCTACGAGCAGTACTTC.

The chain has TRBV18 and TRBJ1-4, with 7 nucleotides matching TRBD1. V was clipped by 4 bases and J by 4 bases; unmatched bases: 6. The length of the CDR3 is 15 residues. Germline V gives CDR1 KGHSH, CDR2 LQKENI. CDR3 DNA: TGTGCCAGCTCACTCGAGACAGGGAATAATGAAAAACTGTTTTTT. Translating gives CASSLETGNNEKLFF.

The J gene is TRBJ1-3, the V gene TRBV15; a weak D match, TRBD1 (5 bases). V lost 0 bases and J 1 base, leaving 10 bases between the germline ends. The length of the CDR3 is 16 residues. Germline V gene sequence: CDR1 LNHNV, CDR2 YYDKDF (reference sequence). The CDR3 protein is CATSRERGSSGNTIYF. The CDR3 bases are TGTGCCACCAGCAGAGAGCGGGGGTCGTCTGGAAACACCATATATTTT.

The chain carries TRBV21-1 and TRBJ1-1. TRBV21-1 is designated a pseudogene. CDR3 length: 13 amino acids. The CDR3 region is CASSKGGLAEAFF. DNA for the CDR3: TGTGCCAGCAGCAAAGGAGGGCTCGCTGAAGCTTTCTTT.

This clone was counted a single time. The V call is TRBV11-2, the J call TRBJ2-1; D is ambiguous. V lost 0 bases to trimming and J lost 10 bases, with 7 bases between them. Germline-derived CDR1 and CDR2 are SGHAT and FQNNGV. The CDR3 covers 12 residues. As DNA, the CDR3 is TGTGCCAGCAGCTTAGATCTGTCGGAGCAGTTCTTC. It yields the protein CASSLDLSEQFF.

This chain links TRBV28 with TRBJ2-2; 8 bases agree with TRBD2. Germline CDR1 and CDR2: MDHEN and SYDVKM. V gave up 5 bases and J gave up 5 bases; unmatched junction bases: 7. This CDR3 comprises 15 residues. DNA for the CDR3: TGTGCCAGCAGTCCCCAAGCGGGAGTAACCGGGGAGCTGTTTTTT. Protein sequence: CASSPQAGVTGELFF.

As for this clone: Germline and junction disagree at one end, which may indicate a read error. This CDR3 is also generated by other DNA sequences in the sample. The gene calls are TRBV3-1 (or the pseudogene TRBV3-2) and TRBJ2-7, with 9 bases that match TRBD2. Germline V CDR1 and CDR2: LGHDT, YNNKEL (reference sequence). This CDR3 has 15 amino acids. CDR3 DNA: TGTGCCAGTAGCCCGCGGACTAGCGATCCCTACGAGCAGTACTTC. Its protein product is CASSPRTSDPYEQYF.

CDR3 sequence reads: CASSQDRLAGPYEQYF. In nucleotides, the CDR3 is TGTGCCAGCAGCCAAGATAGACTAGCGGGACCCTACGAGCAGTACTTC. The rearrangement uses TRBV4-2 and TRBJ2-7, with TRBD2 identical over 11 bases. This CDR3 has 16 residues. Losses at the gene ends were 0 bases for V and 2 bases for J; bases not matched to a gene: 3. Germline loops: CDR1 LGHNA, CDR2 YNFKEQ.

The chain employs TRBV2 and TRBJ1-6; D perhaps matches TRBD1 (6 bases). Deletions cut 6 bases from V and 1 base from J, with 7 bases between. The CDR3 totals 14 residues. Germline lookup yields CDR1 SNHLY and CDR2 FYNNEI. The chain's CDR3 is CASSGQSYNSPLHF. The DNA for the CDR3 is TGTGCCAGCAGCGGACAGTCCTATAATTCACCCCTCCACTTT.

The chain carries TRBV6-5 and TRBJ2-5; TRBD1 matches at 7 bases. The CDR3 runs 16 residues. The germline V gene has CDR1 MNHEY and CDR2 SVGAGI. After removal of 2 bases from V and 4 bases from J, the junction contained 10 bases not matched to a gene. This chain's CDR3 is CASSYRTGFYGETQYF. The CDR3 DNA sequence: TGTGCCAGCAGTTACCGGACAGGTTTCTACGGAGAGACCCAGTACTTC.

The chain recombines TRBV7-2 with TRBJ2-3, with a tentative D call TRBD2 (7 bases). The CDR3 is made up of 15 amino acids. In germline, CDR1 is SGHTA, CDR2 FQGNSA. V was trimmed by 7 bases and J by 6 bases, leaving 20 bases between them. The CDR3 region is CASTRGGGASDTQYF. DNA for the CDR3: TGTGCCAGCACCAGGGGAGGGGGGGCTAGCGATACGCAGTATTTT.